The clone carrying this TCR beta chain has a handful of counts. Its antigen is still unknown. The study included ophthalmopathy patients with Clinical Activity Score at least 3, NOSPECS grade at least 4 and duration under 3 months. Fresh peripheral blood, around 9.5 ml, yielded the PBMCs. Germline CDR1 LGHNA, CDR2 YSLEER. V lost 0 bases to trimming and J lost 10 bases, with 14 bases between them. The CDR3 is made up of 14 amino acids. This record belongs to a study of T cells in Graves' hyperthyroidism and ophthalmopathy. The CDR3 regions of TCR beta were amplified from RNA transcripts. TCR CDR3 underwent first-round RT-PCR with the HTBI primer set. TCRdb recomputed calls from the multiplex PCR reads with MiXCR, one row per CDR3 protein. This table has under 350,000 distinct CDR3 sequences, more than 15% appearing once. Overall study findings and caveats: Before onset, by a median of about six months, the model predicted ophthalmopathy.

This receptor was identified in a woman aged 60-75 years with Graves' ophthalmopathy. The rearrangement links TRBV4-3 to TRBJ2-3; the D call may be TRBD1 or TRBD2 (5 bases each). Material for sequencing was blood. CDR3 nucleotide sequence: TGCGCCAGCAGCCAAGATATTACCGGGACCCCGCAGTATTTT. It codes for CASSQDITGTPQYF.